This TCR beta chain was observed in a study of cytomegalovirus exposure and HLA in healthy donors (dated by TCRdb to 2016 to 2017). Regarding the research as a whole: In an earlier analysis of some 610 of the donors, 276 Gb of sequence data and just under 120 million unique TCR beta sequences from 180 million or so T cells were reported. Rather than drawing on any new phenotypic data, the later analysis identified candidate immune exposures from TCR beta sequences and the way those sequences occurred across donors. About 310 gigabases of sequencing data and approximately 80 million unique TCR sequences were included in an early release covering about 600 HLA-typed donors. Among the roughly 390 genotyped donors, around 81% belonged to the genetic ancestry cluster associated with self-reported Caucasian donors. In addition to the first cohort of 666 subjects, a separate validation cohort of 130 or so different subjects was used. Among under 450 genotyped donors of the cohort, an average of around 240,000 unique TCR beta nucleotide sequences were sequenced per donor, roughly a sixth of them non-productive. Every discovery cohort repertoire had been produced on one sequencing platform. Because of strong linkage in the cohort, 5 or 6 DR-DQ haplotypes were treated as single units for association and clustering. Donor age, sex, ethnicity and CMV serostatus were compiled alongside the repertoire data. Typing coverage differed by locus: A, B, C, DRB1 and DQB1 were typed in about 620-640 donors, DQA1 in 522, DPA1 in 600 to 610, and DPB1 in around 490. In a later analysis, previously published TCR beta repertoires from more than 500 donors were re-analyzed and high-resolution HLA genotyping was added so that TCR occurrence patterns could be studied. The study used immunosequencing to profile the T cell repertoires of about 670 subjects and linked those repertoires to cytomegalovirus serostatus. To predict cytomegalovirus infection status, the study combined high-throughput TCR immunosequencing, statistical association of individual TCRs with disease status, and machine learning. Class I and class II HLA loci were covered by the typing at four-digit resolution. An earlier analysis of around 580 of the donors used high-throughput TCR beta sequencing to judge whether each TCR beta V gene segment behaved as functional or pseudogenic. A later genetic analysis took genome-wide SNP genotypes for about three fifths of the roughly 700 donors and used that subset as a discovery cohort. The aim of the study was to test whether cataloging public T cell receptors could identify signatures of past pathogen exposure.

The method was the immunoSEQ multiplex PCR assay. A mixture of 60 forward primers for TCR Vbeta segments and 13 reverse primers for TCR Jbeta segments was used in the multiplex PCR. The CDR3 region of rearranged TCR beta genes was amplified from genomic DNA with a multiplex PCR assay. The Illumina HiSeq System was used to sequence the amplified TCR beta libraries as 87-base-pair reads. The source study handled its data this way. In a later analysis, some 80 million unique TCR beta chains were counted across the approximately 640 repertoires, and about 10 million of these chains were shared by at least two donors. To remove PCR and sequencing errors, raw reads were error-corrected and collapsed into unique sequences using a nearest-neighbor algorithm that merged closely related sequences. CDR3 sequences were aligned to IMGT reference sequences to assign V, D and J gene segments. For a sequence to be retained, a match of at least six nucleotides to both a V gene segment and a J gene segment was required. A rearrangement counted as productive if the CDR3 had no stop codons and remained in frame with V and J, and every other rearrangement counted as non-productive. Following IMGT convention, CDR3 was defined as the stretch from the second conserved V-encoded cysteine to the conserved J-encoded phenylalanine. The earlier analysis of 587 of the donors excluded any sequence lacking an unambiguous match to a single V gene segment. An earlier analysis of 500 to 600 of the donors classified V segments as functional when productive rearrangements were above 56.7% and as segregating when the standard deviation between donors was above 5%. A statistical classification framework was developed to diagnose cytomegalovirus status using the catalog of TCR beta chain sequences. In a later analysis, V and J genes were assigned by comparing TCR nucleotide sequences against IMGT/GENE-DB human TR gene sequences. The TCRdist pipeline was used in a later analysis to assign CDR3 sequences and most-parsimonious VDJ recombination scenarios. In a later analysis, each TCR beta chain was defined by its CDR3 amino acid sequence together with its V-gene family, and reads without a unique V-gene family were excluded. To address suspected cross-contamination and a sequencing artifact, a later analysis removed roughly 580 highly shared, low-generation-probability nucleotide sequences. A later analysis calculated a clonal expansion index for each public chain from normalized within-repertoire ranks of inferred template counts. Generation probabilities in a later analysis came from a VDJ recombination model fitted to out-of-frame rearrangements, and those results were checked against IGoR. In a later analysis, TCR-TCR, TCR-HLA and TCR-CMV co-occurrence was scored with hypergeometric tests, and a repertoire-size bias correction was applied to TCR pairs. In a later analysis, false discovery rates were estimated by permuting HLA or CMV assignments 20 times. In a later analysis, co-occurring TCRs were grouped with DBSCAN, and TCRdist sequence similarity was added when clustering was performed within HLA-allele-positive subsets. Repertoires with fewer than 30,000 or more than 120,000 public chains were left out of co-occurrence clustering, as were five repertoires with anomalous nucleotide sharing. As stored in TCRdb, this immuneACCESS dataset retains in-frame rearrangements with V and J assigned. A fraction of the clones does not appear; measured against another copy, unresolved V genes explain less than half of the discrepancy, and the remainder lacks a known reason. That table furnishes V, J and clone size, whereas the DNA furnished D and trimming. A total of 130,000 to 150,000 clones appear in this sample, 60% to 80% of them only once. The top ten clones comprise approximately 6.3% of the sample.

The cohort comprised more than 550 healthy bone marrow donors. At the time of sampling, every cohort member was nominally healthy, though immune exposures that went unrecorded were likely present. The donor tested CMV seropositive, placing the donor among the approximately 310 seropositive members of the cohort. A peripheral blood sample was collected from each donor, and TCR beta sequencing was performed on peripheral blood mononuclear cells. The Qiagen DNeasy Blood Extraction Kit was used to extract genomic DNA from the blood cell samples. The research as a whole found: A later analysis found that HLA-associated TCR beta chains were more clonally expanded and had lower generation probabilities than equally common non-associated chains. A group of highly shared sequence variants was considered likely to be a technical artifact of the sequencing pipeline. A few of the identified cytomegalovirus-associated TCR beta chains were confirmed in vitro to be specific for cytomegalovirus antigens. Specific HLA alleles were associated with 15,000 to 20,000 TCR beta sequences at a false discovery rate of 0.05 in a later analysis. In a later analysis, most CMV-associated TCR beta chains were found to appear HLA-restricted, with HLA associations seemingly driven largely by CMV exposure. Only TCR beta chains were sequenced in this cohort, and the absence of alpha or paired-chain data limited detectable features. A later analysis found that TCR association rates varied across HLA loci, with DRB1 alleles showing the most associated TCRs and HLA-C alleles the fewest. Because HLA typing was missing for some donors at each locus, association tests included only the typed subset. Several of the top co-occurrence clusters appeared to be linked to parvovirus B19, influenza, CMV and Epstein-Barr virus, according to a later analysis. CMV serostatus was the only immune exposure information available for the cohort. An earlier analysis of approximately 530 of the donors showed that most TCR beta V segments appeared in productive rearrangements either about 87% or about 30% of the time, which broadly matched IMGT annotations. In a later genetic analysis, fewer N-insertions in productive TCRs were reported among donors in an Asian-associated ancestry cluster than the roughly 700-donor mean. While some public TCRs were present in many individuals, most TCR sequences turned up only very rarely across donors. About 17 rarely observed V segments, including chromosome 9 orphons, were excluded from the earlier analysis of several hundred of the donors because counts were too low. Linkage disequilibrium might explain the correlated functional status among segregating V segments, but an unknown experimental factor could not be excluded. Roughly uniform sequencing depth across donors was assumed in presence/absence analyses, although this assumption may not hold. According to the authors, the approach could potentially be generalized to other disease states and immunological phenotypes. Cytomegalovirus status was reported to be diagnosed by the classifier with high specificity and sensitivity in both the original and validation cohorts. A total of 150 or so TCR beta chains were listed by the study as associated with cytomegalovirus. Assigning TCR associations to individual alleles was difficult when HLA alleles, especially DR and DQ, strongly co-occurred. A further reported finding was that TCR beta sequences accurately predicted the HLA-A and HLA-B alleles for most subjects in the first cohort. V-gene and J-gene trimming of TCR beta chains was associated with a missense DCLRE1C variant in a later genetic analysis, and the association was replicated in an independent cohort. Some IMGT-functional V segments, including TRBV6-2 and TRBV6-3, could not be told apart with the 87-base-pair reads, so those segments were excluded.

About this clone itself: No antigen is known for it. No base quality values were provided; no much bigger clone lies one nucleotide off.

The germline V and J ends show losses of 5 bases and 2 bases respectively, and no gene match explains 2 bases of the junction. Taken from cysteine to phenylalanine, the CDR3 has 14 residues. The only DNA kept is the CDR3, 42 bases in frame from the first base. For CDR1 and CDR2, the germline V gene lists MNHEY and SVGAGI. This chain is built from TRBV6-5 and TRBJ2-5; TRBD2 matches 10 bases in the middle. The sequence was collected from a woman aged 40 to 50 in good health and CMV-seropositive. The sample consisted of PBMCs. The CDR3 protein: CASSPSGGQETQYF. The DNA reads TGTGCCAGCAGTCCTAGCGGGGGACAAGAGACCCAGTACTTC.